This passage covers 32 T cell receptor beta chains from one sample sequenced in a study of blood T cell repertoires in COVID-19. Here immunoSEQ multiplex PCR was the method, and the copy in TCRdb shows in-frame clones only, minus some. The table lists 75,000 to 100,000 clones, around 80% of them singletons. Sequencing used peripheral blood. Every receptor here comes from a human donor in a cohort sampled during active COVID-19.

V and J are TRBV6-1 and TRBJ1-1, with D unresolved. Between the trimmed V and J ends, which lost 0 bases and 4 bases, there was a span of 12 bases. The CDR3 loop spans 15 amino acids. Germline V gene data show CDR1 as MNHNS and CDR2 as SASEGT. This CDR3 is CASSEAEGWGTEAFF. The CDR3 region has the DNA TGTGCCAGCAGTGAAGCAGAGGGCTGGGGCACTGAAGCTTTCTTT.

CDR3 region: CASSDRLNTEAFF. DNA for the CDR3: TGTGCCAGCAGCGACAGGTTGAACACTGAAGCTTTCTTT. This sequence joins TRBV28 and TRBJ1-1; D might be TRBD1 (6 bases). V shed 6 bases and J shed 0 bases, with 8 bases lying between them. CDR1 MDHEN and CDR2 SYDVKM come from the germline V gene. The CDR3 sequence is 13 residues long.

The chain combines TRBV29-1 with TRBJ1-3; no definite D call. CDR3 length: 16 amino acids. V lost 3 bases, J lost 6 bases, and 21 bases lay in between. Germline-derived CDR1 and CDR2 are SQVTM and ANQGSEA. The CDR3 spells CSVEDSGSPLVNTIYF. The CDR3, as DNA: TGCAGCGTTGAGGATAGCGGATCCCCCCTTGTAAACACCATATATTTT.

The chain combines TRBV4-1 with TRBJ2-3, with 10 bases identical to TRBD2. This CDR3 region has 17 residues. V shed 1 base, J shed 2 bases, and the junction held 6 bases outside the gene matches. CDR1 is MGHRA, CDR2 YSYEKL, per germline. The CDR3 here is CASSQVYSGGPTDTQYF. CDR3 sequence (DNA): TGCGCCAGCAGCCAAGTGTATAGCGGGGGGCCCACAGATACGCAGTATTTT.

The gene calls are TRBV7-6 and TRBJ2-7; 8 bases line up with TRBD1. J was trimmed by 6 bases and V by 5 bases; bases with no gene match: 6. This CDR3 spans 13 amino acids. Germline loops: CDR1 SGHVS, CDR2 FNYEAQ. Written as DNA, the CDR3 is TGTGCCAGCAGCCCAACCGACAGGGGCGAGCAGTACTTC. It specifies CASSPTDRGEQYF.

The chain employs TRBV19 and TRBJ2-5, with TRBD1 matching 7 bases. The CDR3 has 13 amino acids. Germline V lookup: CDR1 LNHDA, CDR2 SQIVND (reference sequence). With V trimmed by 6 bases and J by 1 base, 2 bases remained unmatched. The CDR3 here is CASRNRGQETQYF. In nucleotides, the CDR3 is TGTGCCAGTAGGAACAGGGGCCAAGAGACCCAGTACTTC.

The chain combines TRBV10-3 with TRBJ2-3; 8 bases fit TRBD2. V lost 2 bases, J lost 0 bases, and 4 bases stayed unmatched. Germline assignment: CDR1 ENHRY and CDR2 SYGVKD. This CDR3 region has 16 residues. CDR3: CAISEAGGPSTDTQYF. DNA of the CDR3: TGTGCCATCAGTGAGGCGGGGGGCCCCAGCACAGATACGCAGTATTTT.

The sample holds one count of this clone. This chain links TRBV4-1 with TRBJ1-6; the D gene is possibly TRBD1 (6 bases). Germline V gene lookup returns CDR1 MGHRA and CDR2 YSYEKL. V lost 4 bases to trimming and J lost 2 bases, with 9 bases between them. The CDR3 is 15 residues long. CDR3 in amino acids: CASSPQGPYNSPLHF. CDR3 bases: TGCGCCAGCAGCCCGCAGGGGCCCTATAATTCACCCCTCCACTTT.

The V call is TRBV2, the J call TRBJ1-3; D remains unclear. The CDR3 has 12 amino acids. Germline values: CDR1 SNHLY, CDR2 FYNNEI. Trimming took off 7 bases at V and 2 bases at J, with 6 bases between the two ends. CDR3 residues: CASNGAGNTIYF. DNA for the CDR3: TGTGCCAGCAACGGGGCTGGAAACACCATATATTTT.

The rearrangement uses TRBV28 and TRBJ2-5; possibly TRBD2 for D (5 bases). V lost 5 bases and J lost 3, with 7 bases in between. In germline, CDR1 is MDHEN, CDR2 SYDVKM. The CDR3 contains 12 residues. CDR3 protein: CASSSGKETQYF. CDR3 nucleotides: TGTGCCAGCAGTAGCGGTAAAGAGACCCAGTACTTC.

This clone has just a few counts. The V gene is TRBV18, the J gene TRBJ2-7; D is ambiguous. The CDR3 loop spans 13 amino acids. Trimming took 4 bases from V and 2 from J, leaving 9 bases between them. Germline loops: CDR1 KGHSH, CDR2 LQKENI. CDR3 DNA sequence: TGTGCCAGCTCACAACAGCAAACCTACGAGCAGTACTTC. Translated, it gives CASSQQQTYEQYF.

The genes are TRBV7-8 and TRBJ1-2; 8 bases are a match to TRBD1. Germline V gene sequence: CDR1 SGHVS, CDR2 FQNEAQ. There are 14 residues in the CDR3. J gave up 5 bases and V 5 bases, and 7 bases lay outside the gene matches. CDR3 in DNA: TGTGCCAGCAGCGGAGACAGGGGAGTGTATGGCTACACCTTC. Translation: CASSGDRGVYGYTF.

The chain employs TRBV5-1 and TRBJ1-4, with D possibly being TRBD1 (5 bases). Germline-derived CDR1 and CDR2 are SGHRS and YFSETQ. This CDR3 region has 15 residues. V was shortened by 4 bases and J by 2 bases, with 12 bases between the two germline ends. The CDR3 reads CASSASGSTNEKLFF. CDR3 DNA: TGCGCCAGCAGCGCCTCAGGGTCTACTAATGAAAAACTGTTTTTT.

The chain links TRBV24-1 to TRBJ2-2, with TRBD1 matching 9 bases. CDR3 length: 16 amino acids. CDR1 is KGHDR, CDR2 SFDVKD, per germline. With 3 bases clipped from V and 5 bases from J, the junction kept 6 bases outside the gene matches. CDR3 residues: CATSDTDRGYTGELFF. CDR3 coding DNA: TGTGCCACCAGTGATACGGACAGGGGATATACCGGGGAGCTGTTTTTT.

V and J are TRBV6-5 and TRBJ1-2; D perhaps matches TRBD1 (6 bases). The ends were cut back, 7 bases at V and 4 bases at J, with 16 bases in the middle. Germline CDR1 reads MNHEY; CDR2 reads SVGAGI. This CDR3 region has 14 residues. CDR3 in amino acids: CASIRKGVGYGYTF. In nucleotides, the CDR3 is TGTGCCAGCATCCGAAAGGGGGTAGGCTATGGCTACACCTTC.

This chain links TRBV19 with TRBJ1-5, with TRBD1 matching 7 bases. J was trimmed by 1 base and V by 3 bases; bases with no gene match: 18. CDR3 length equals 20 residues. Looked up from germline, CDR1 is LNHDA and CDR2 is SQIVND (reference sequence). The CDR3 coding sequence is TGTGCCAGTAGTATTGGAGGGGGCGGACAGAGACGGGGGAGCAATCAGCCCCAGCATTTT. Translation: CASSIGGGGQRRGSNQPQHF.

The chain couples TRBV19 to TRBJ2-1; D gene uncertain. The CDR3 has 17 amino acids. Trimming left V 2 bases short and J 1 base short, with 15 bases between. Per the germline V gene, CDR1 is LNHDA and CDR2 is SQIVND (reference sequence). The CDR3 loop reads CASSIPSSVPSYNEQFF. In DNA form, the CDR3 reads TGTGCCAGTAGTATACCCTCCAGCGTACCGTCCTACAATGAGCAGTTCTTC. The variable domain in full, with the rest retrieved from reference TRBV19 and TRBJ2-1, is DGGITQSPKYLFRKEGQNVTLSCEQNLNHDAMYWYRQDPGQGLRLIYYSQIVNDFQKGDIAEGYSVSREKKESFPLTVTSAQKNPTAFYLCASSIPSSVPSYNEQFFGPGTRLTVL.

The V and J genes are TRBV2 and TRBJ2-1; 14 bases agree with TRBD2. V shed 5 bases and J 4 bases; nucleotides not matched to a gene: 1. From germline, CDR1 is SNHLY and CDR2 FYNNEI. The CDR3 runs 15 residues. The CDR3 DNA sequence: TGTGCCAGCAGTAGACTAGCGGGGGGGTACAATGAGCAGTTCTTC. Protein sequence: CASSRLAGGYNEQFF.

The V call is TRBV9, the J call TRBJ2-1; TRBD1 aligns across 11 bases. CDR1 and CDR2 (germline): SGDLS, YYNGEE. Trimming removed 0 bases from V and 8 bases from J; junction bases left unmatched: 4. The CDR3 has 15 residues. The CDR3: CASSVAGQGGDEQFF. CDR3 DNA sequence: TGTGCCAGCAGCGTAGCGGGACAGGGGGGCGATGAGCAGTTCTTC.

CDR3: CASSVVPGEDTQYF. CDR3 DNA: TGTGCCAGCAGCGTAGTGCCGGGGGAGGATACGCAGTATTTT. The V gene is TRBV9, the J gene TRBJ2-3, with D maybe TRBD2 (6 bases). This CDR3 has 14 amino acids. In germline, CDR1 is SGDLS, CDR2 YYNGEE. With 0 bases removed from V and 6 bases from J, the gap between germline ends came to 11 bases.

This chain joins TRBV18 and TRBJ2-5; D gene ambiguous. This CDR3 is 14 amino acids long. CDR1 KGHSH and CDR2 LQKENI come from the germline V gene. The V end was cut by 1 base, the J end by 5 bases, with 11 bases between. The CDR3 spells CASSPQGVSETQYF. For the CDR3, the DNA is TGTGCCAGCTCACCACAAGGAGTTAGTGAGACCCAGTACTTC.

The chain has TRBV3-1 (or the pseudogene TRBV3-2) and TRBJ2-1; the match to TRBD2 covers 10 bases. The CDR3 sequence is 15 residues long. Trimming at V came to 4 bases and at J to 9 bases, leaving 9 bases not matched to a gene. Germline CDR1 and CDR2: LGHDT and YNNKEL (reference sequence). CDR3 nucleotide sequence: TGTGCCAGCAGCCTGCAGAGCGGGGGGGCCCTTGAGCAGTTCTTC. Protein sequence: CASSLQSGGALEQFF.

The rearrangement joins TRBV2 to TRBJ2-2, with 7 bases that match TRBD2. The V segment lost 0 bases and the J segment 4 bases; nucleotides outside the gene matches: 5. The CDR3 is 16 residues long. Germline values: CDR1 SNHLY, CDR2 FYNNEI. CDR3 loop: CASSEASGEGTGELFF. In DNA, the CDR3 is TGTGCCAGCAGTGAAGCAAGCGGGGAGGGCACCGGGGAGCTGTTTTTT.

The rearrangement uses TRBV2 and TRBJ1-5; no clear D gene. The germline V and J ends were trimmed by 6 bases and 0 bases, with 9 bases remaining between them. Germline V gene data show CDR1 as SNHLY and CDR2 as FYNNEI. The CDR3 extends over 14 amino acids. The CDR3 sequence: CASRIDYSNQPQHF. In DNA, the CDR3 is TGTGCCAGCAGGATAGACTATAGCAATCAGCCCCAGCATTTT.

This clone was detected only once. This chain joins TRBV29-1 and TRBJ1-3; D is undetermined. The CDR3 has 14 amino acids. The germline V gene encodes CDR1 SQVTM and CDR2 ANQGSEA. V gave up 4 bases and J gave up 2 bases, with 12 bases separating them. CDR3 in amino acids: CSVVVAPPGNTIYF. CDR3 DNA sequence: TGCAGCGTTGTCGTGGCACCTCCTGGAAACACCATATATTTT.

The chain recombines TRBV28 with TRBJ2-4, with D possibly being TRBD2 (5 bases). The length of the CDR3 is 11 residues. Trimming removed 6 bases at V and 12 bases at J, with 12 bases between. Per germline, CDR1 MDHEN and CDR2 SYDVKM. The CDR3 DNA is TGTGCCAGCAGCGTCCCCGAGGGTCAGTACTTC. It translates to CASSVPEGQYF.

Concerning this clone: This same CDR3 is encoded by further DNA sequences in the sample. This sequence joins TRBV6-5 and TRBJ1-5, with D unclear. Trimming removed 2 bases from V and 2 bases from J, with 4 bases in between. The V gene's germline CDR1 is MNHEY and CDR2 SVGAGI. The CDR3 sequence is 13 residues long. For the CDR3, the DNA is TGTGCCAGCAGTTACCAGGGCAATCAGCCCCAGCATTTT. Translated: CASSYQGNQPQHF.

V and J are TRBV4-1 and TRBJ1-5; no clear D. The CDR3 loop spans 15 amino acids. Looked up from germline, CDR1 is MGHRA and CDR2 is YSYEKL. The germline V and J ends were trimmed by 3 bases and 1 base, with 10 bases remaining between them. The CDR3 reads CASSQHHSSNQPQHF. CDR3 DNA: TGCGCCAGCAGCCAGCATCACAGCAGCAATCAGCCCCAGCATTTT.

V gene TRBV7-6 combines with J gene TRBJ2-2, with D maybe TRBD2 (6 bases). CDR1 is SGHVS and CDR2 is FNYEAQ in the germline V gene. V was shortened by 0 bases and J by 6 bases, with 11 bases between the two germline ends. CDR3 length: 15 residues. CDR3 loop: CASSLAGTSAGELFF. CDR3 sequence (DNA): TGTGCCAGCAGCTTAGCAGGGACTTCCGCCGGGGAGCTGTTTTTT.

V gene TRBV19 combines with J gene TRBJ1-2; D not certain. The CDR3 runs to 13 residues. Germline V gives CDR1 LNHDA, CDR2 SQIVND (reference sequence). Between the trimmed V and J ends, which lost 3 bases and 4 bases, there was a span of 9 bases. CDR3 coding DNA: TGTGCCAGTAGTATCGAGGGCGGCTATGGCTACACCTTC. Amino acids: CASSIEGGYGYTF.

The CDR3 coding sequence is TGTGCCAGCAGCCAAGATTTCGGCACTGAAGCTTTCTTT. Translation gives CASSQDFGTEAFF. The rearrangement joins TRBV14 to TRBJ1-1; D ambiguous. Trimming left V 0 bases short and J 4 bases short, with 6 bases between. This CDR3 is 13 amino acids long. The germline CDR1 and CDR2 sequences are SGHDN and FVKESK.

This clone was observed a single time. The rearrangement links TRBV4-1 to TRBJ2-1; TRBD2 matches at 10 bases. This CDR3 region has 16 residues. Germline CDR1 is MGHRA and CDR2 is YSYEKL. V lost 0 bases and J lost 4; bases outside the gene matches: 3. The CDR3 reads CASSQDERGGYNEQFF. CDR3 DNA sequence: TGCGCCAGCAGCCAAGATGAGCGGGGGGGTTACAATGAGCAGTTCTTC.